This is a list of T cell receptor beta chains from one sample in a study of T cell repertoires in cytomegalovirus infection. MiXCR, run by TCRdb on the reads, gives a single entry per CDR3 protein. The sample lists fewer than 200,000 distinct CDR3 sequences; roughly 22% were seen once. No antigen has been identified for these receptors. The sequences come from CD8+ T cells from cultured PBMCs, collected from culture after CMV antigen stimulation. The receptor set was obtained from a human donor in good health (CMV status not recorded). Some clones in this sample may be carry-over from other donors' samples. The CDR3 runs from the conserved cysteine through the conserved F or W. Expanded clones are given a class, and other clones once, few, many or no size at all.

>few|TRBJ1-6|TRBV7-2|16
CASSFQASSYNSPLHF
>few|TRBJ1-5|TRBV3-1|16
CASSQEPPSGNQPQHF
>NA|TRBJ1-5|TRBV7-9|17
CASSGQGPSRGVQPQHF
>few|TRBJ1-6|TRBV7-2|17
CASSLLKQGINNSPLHF
>few|TRBJ2-1|TRBV7-9|17
CASSLQGTPTNYNEQFF
>few|TRBJ2-7|TRBV6-2/TRBV6-3|16
CASSYSWGAPSYEQYF
>NA|TRBJ2-7|TRBV4-1|16
CASSQDRFEASYEQYF
>few|TRBJ2-3|TRBV6-2/TRBV6-3|13
CASSYVGTDTQYF
>NA|TRBJ1-1|TRBV11-2|14
CASSYIPRARDAFF
>few|TRBJ1-5|TRBV3-1|15
CASSQDSGVNQPQHF
>NA|TRBJ1-2|TRBV4-1|17
CASSQKPGGSWGDGYTF
>few|TRBJ2-7|TRBV4-3|13
CASSQGTALEQYF
>NA|TRBJ2-1|TRBV7-2|16
CASSAGTAISYNEQFF
>once|TRBJ1-5|TRBV6-2/TRBV6-3|15
CASRPFGYSNQPQHF
>few|TRBJ1-1|TRBV27|15
CASSFYPVPNTEAFF
>NA|TRBJ2-5|TRBV7-9|14
CASSLGAAQETQYF
>NA|TRBJ2-7|TRBV27|15
CASSPLTGSSYEQYF
>NA|TRBJ2-3|TRBV7-8|12
CASRAEADTQYF
>NA|TRBJ2-7|TRBV20-1|15
CSAREIPGRSYEQYF
>few|TRBJ1-1|TRBV12-3/TRBV12-4|13
CASSFMLNTEAFF
>NA|TRBJ2-7|TRBV4-1|18
CASSRLPTGTGGNYEQYF
>once|TRBJ1-1|TRBV5-1|14
CASRDRTMNTEAFF
>NA|TRBJ2-1|TRBV6-2/TRBV6-3|11
CASLAGREQFF
>few|TRBJ2-4|TRBV7-8|15
CASTPGVARGNIQYF
>NA|TRBJ1-1|TRBV15|14
CATSRDRPSTEAFF
>few|TRBJ1-3|TRBV6-1|18
CASSEAWGQGVTGNTIYF
>NA|TRBJ2-1|TRBV5-6|15
CASSLGGFSPDEQFF
>medium-sized|TRBJ1-2|TRBV12-3/TRBV12-4|14
CASSFGGQKYGYTF
>once|TRBJ2-3|TRBV4-1|18
CASSQDSGGFRGTDTQYF
>NA|TRBJ2-7|TRBV4-1|17
CASSQLPPGLADDEQYF
>NA|TRBJ1-1|TRBV11-2|14
CASSLAVWNTEAFF
>NA|TRBJ1-1|TRBV7-8|16
CASSGDHRDLNTEAFF
>medium-sized|TRBJ2-1|TRBV11-2|14
CASSSRGSSGEQFF
>few|TRBJ1-1|TRBV5-1|16
CASSLYPGARDTEAFF
>few|TRBJ2-7|TRBV6-1|10
CASSEREQYF
>NA|TRBJ2-3|TRBV7-9|12
CASSLYTDTQYF
>NA|TRBJ1-6|TRBV4-1|15
CASSQDDLGGSPLHF
>few|TRBJ2-7|TRBV19|13
CASGTGGPYEQYF
>NA|TRBJ2-2|TRBV7-3|14
CASSPGPLGGELFF
>few|TRBJ1-1|TRBV30|11
CAWSGLNEAFF
>few|TRBJ1-1|TRBV7-2|16
CASSPLPGHMNTEAFF
>few|TRBJ1-6|TRBV7-9|16
CASSTKTGGLNSPLHF
>NA|TRBJ2-3|TRBV6-5|15
CASSYSRGSTDTQYF
>many|TRBJ2-3|TRBV7-2|15
CASSLGVASTDTQYF
>NA|TRBJ1-3|TRBV19|15
CASSVRDRSGNTIYF
>few|TRBJ2-1|TRBV2|17
CASSEYLGGSSYNEQFF